This T cell receptor beta chain appears in the sequencing data of a study of technical replicates of blood from a few donors. Germline V lookup: CDR1 SEHNR, CDR2 FQNEAQ (reference sequence). CDR3 length: 14 amino acids. The V and J ends lost 6 bases and 4 bases respectively, with 12 bases between them. Data came from immunoSEQ multiplex PCR; TCRdb stores just in-frame clones and leaves some out. In the table there are 55,000 to 75,000 clones, 91% of which are singletons. The specimen sequenced was PBMCs. This chain uses TRBV7-9 with TRBJ1-4, with a weak D call TRBD1 (6 bases). The TCR sequence derives from a human donor in good health. Some clones in this sample may be carry-over from other donors' samples. CDR3 in DNA: TGTGCCAGCAGGAAAGAAGGGGGTAATGAAAAACTGTTTTTT. It specifies CASRKEGGNEKLFF.